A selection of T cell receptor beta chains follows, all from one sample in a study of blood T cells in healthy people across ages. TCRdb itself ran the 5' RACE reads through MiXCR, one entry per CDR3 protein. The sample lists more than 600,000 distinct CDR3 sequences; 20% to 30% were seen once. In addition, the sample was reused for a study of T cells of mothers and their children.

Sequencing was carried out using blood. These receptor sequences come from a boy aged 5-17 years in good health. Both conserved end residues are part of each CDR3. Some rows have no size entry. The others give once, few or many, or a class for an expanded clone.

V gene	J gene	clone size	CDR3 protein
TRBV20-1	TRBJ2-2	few	CSARDTGADAGELFF
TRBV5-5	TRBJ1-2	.	CASSLYGGLSYTF
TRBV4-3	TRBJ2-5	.	CASSQGTSGGRTQYF
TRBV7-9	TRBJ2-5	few	CASRPRAQETQYF
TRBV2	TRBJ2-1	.	CASGSGATYNEQFF
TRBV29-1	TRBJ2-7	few	CSVESSKGYEQYF
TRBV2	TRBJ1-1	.	CASRGQGARGEAFF
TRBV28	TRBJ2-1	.	CASSSQLAVYNEQFF
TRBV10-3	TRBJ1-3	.	CAIGSSGNTIYF
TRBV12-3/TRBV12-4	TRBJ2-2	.	CASTAGRRRTGELFF
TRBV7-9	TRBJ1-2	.	CASSSSTLDGTGGGYTF
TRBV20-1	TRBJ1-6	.	CSARGDRNSPLHF
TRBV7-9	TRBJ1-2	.	CASTKPQGINYGYTF
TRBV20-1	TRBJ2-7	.	CSARWDGSYEQYF
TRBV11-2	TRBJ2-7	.	CASSMTQGYEQYF
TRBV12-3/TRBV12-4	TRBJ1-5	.	CASSFFPPRGNQPQHF
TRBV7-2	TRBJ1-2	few	CASSLALGTAVLYGYTF
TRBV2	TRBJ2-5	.	CASKGIQETQYF
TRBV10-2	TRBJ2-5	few	CASSEWDYSQETQYF
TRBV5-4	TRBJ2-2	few	CASSLRGITGELFF
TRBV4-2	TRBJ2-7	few	CASSQDGGGDYEQYF